These 13 T cell receptor beta chains were sequenced from one sample in a study of shared clonotypes between healthy human individuals. Generated by immunoSEQ multiplex PCR, the TCRdb table keeps only in-frame clones and is missing some. The sample lists more than 2 million clones, 80% to 95% occurring once. Naive CD8 cells were CD45RO-negative, positively selected for CCR7, excluding terminally differentiated effector memory CD45RA+ cells. The material sequenced was naive CD8+ T cells from PBMCs. Receptors originate from a man aged 18 to 30 in good health. Some clones in this sample may be carry-over from other donors' samples.

The chain joins TRBV7-9 to TRBJ2-5; no clear D. Trimming took 5 bases from V and 4 from J, leaving 17 bases between them. This CDR3 has 15 amino acids. The germline gives CDR1 SEHNR, CDR2 FQNEAQ (reference sequence). CDR3 sequence (DNA): TGTGCCAGCAGCCCGACCGAGATGCCCGGAGAGACCCAGTACTTC. Translating gives CASSPTEMPGETQYF.

The chain recombines TRBV5-6 with TRBJ2-5; D is undetermined. CDR1 and CDR2 (germline): SGHDT, YYEEEE. V lost 0 bases to trimming and J lost 5 bases, with 11 bases between them. This CDR3 is 14 amino acids long. CDR3 sequence reads: CASSLEDVRETQYF. The CDR3 DNA follows: TGTGCCAGCAGCTTGGAGGACGTGCGGGAGACCCAGTACTTC.

The gene calls are TRBV4-1 and TRBJ2-6; D is uncertain. CDR3 length equals 16 residues. V lost 5 bases and J 2 bases, leaving 13 bases between the germline ends. The V gene's germline CDR1 is MGHRA and CDR2 YSYEKL. The CDR3 sequence: CASSSRVRPGANVLTF. In DNA, the CDR3 is TGCGCCAGCAGCTCTAGGGTGAGGCCTGGGGCCAACGTCCTGACTTTC.

The chain joins TRBV7-2 to TRBJ1-1; D is ambiguous. Germline CDR1 and CDR2: SGHTA and FQGNSA. Trimming removed 5 bases from V and 1 base from J, with 11 bases in between. The CDR3 runs to 14 residues. CDR3 amino acids: CASSVDGANTEAFF. The DNA for the CDR3 is TGTGCCAGCAGCGTGGACGGAGCGAACACTGAAGCTTTCTTT.

This clone occurred a few times. Additional DNA sequences in this sample encode the identical CDR3. This chain connects TRBV9 to TRBJ1-1, with a weak D call TRBD1 (5 bases). The V gene lost 3 bases and the J gene lost 6 bases, with 9 bases spanning the gap. Germline V lookup: CDR1 SGDLS, CDR2 YYNGEE. This CDR3 is 12 amino acids long. The CDR3 spells CASSAGTPEAFF. The CDR3 coding sequence is TGTGCCAGCAGCGCCGGGACCCCTGAAGCTTTCTTT. Filled out from reference TRBV9 and TRBJ1-1, the complete variable domain reads DSGVTQTPKHLITATGQRVTLRCSPRSGDLSVYWYQQSLDQGLQFLIQYYNGEERAKGNILERFSAQQFPDLHSELNLSSLELGDSALYFCASSAGTPEAFFGQGTRLTVV.

To note about this clone: The sample carries other DNA sequences with the same CDR3. The J gene is TRBJ2-1, the V gene TRBV27; 12 positions match TRBD2. Germline V gene data show CDR1 as MNHEY and CDR2 as SMNVEV (reference sequence). The trim removed 5 bases at V and 4 bases at J, leaving 6 bases unmatched. This CDR3 is built from 16 residues. The CDR3 is CASSPGTSGPYNEQFF. DNA of the CDR3: TGTGCCAGCAGTCCCGGGACTAGCGGGCCATACAATGAGCAGTTCTTC.

The chain links TRBV5-1 to TRBJ2-5, with D perhaps matching TRBD1 (5 bases). The germline V and J ends were trimmed by 4 bases and 0 bases, with 16 bases remaining between them. CDR1 is SGHRS and CDR2 is YFSETQ in the germline V gene. CDR3 size: 16 residues. As DNA, the CDR3 is TGCGCCAGCAGCAGGCCCCGCCAGGGATACCAAGAGACCCAGTACTTC. It translates to CASSRPRQGYQETQYF. Full variable domain (remainder filled in from reference TRBV5-1 and TRBJ2-5): KAGVTQTPRYLIKTRGQQVTLSCSPISGHRSVSWYQQTPGQGLQFLFEYFSETQRNKGNFPGRFSGRQFSNSRSEMNVSTLELGDSALYLCASSRPRQGYQETQYFGPGTRLLVL.

V gene TRBV30 combines with J gene TRBJ1-1, with 7 bases identical to TRBD1. CDR3 length: 13 amino acids. J gave up 3 bases and V 3 bases, and 4 bases lay outside the gene matches. From germline, CDR1 is GTSNPN and CDR2 SVGIG (reference sequence). The DNA for the CDR3 is TGTGCCTGGAGGAGGGGGCGGGACACTGAAGCTTTCTTT. Translated: CAWRRGRDTEAFF.

This chain links TRBV29-1 with TRBJ2-1; TRBD2 matches 7 bases. The CDR3 runs 13 residues. Germline-derived CDR1 and CDR2 are SQVTM and ANQGSEA. The CDR3 loop is CFWGGTPGHEQFF. The CDR3 DNA sequence: TGCTTTTGGGGGGGGACGCCCGGACATGAGCAGTTCTTC.

The DNA of the CDR3 is TGTGCCAGTAGTATAGATTTGCCCAGCGGGGCCGCCTACGAGCAGTACTTC. It yields the protein CASSIDLPSGAAYEQYF. V and J are TRBV19 and TRBJ2-7, with TRBD2 matching 7 bases. V shed 0 bases and J 2 bases; nucleotides not matched to a gene: 10. The CDR3 consists of 17 residues. The germline V gene has CDR1 LNHDA and CDR2 SQIVND (reference sequence).

The chain carries TRBV28 and TRBJ2-7; 10 bases line up with TRBD1. With 3 bases clipped from V and 4 bases from J, the junction kept 12 bases outside the gene matches. This CDR3 spans 17 amino acids. CDR1 MDHEN and CDR2 SYDVKM come from the germline V gene. CDR3 protein: CASSFHLRQGASYEQYF. The CDR3 bases are TGTGCCAGCAGTTTCCATCTGAGACAGGGGGCCTCTTACGAGCAGTACTTC.

The rearrangement uses TRBV27 and TRBJ1-2; 8 bases map to TRBD1. This CDR3 is built from 16 residues. J lost 3 bases, V lost 5 bases, and 11 bases had no gene match. CDR1 and CDR2 from the germline V gene are MNHEY and SMNVEV (reference sequence). CDR3 DNA sequence: TGTGCCAGCAGTCAGTTCTACCCGACAGGGGACTATGGCTACACCTTC. Its protein is CASSQFYPTGDYGYTF.

Concerning this clone: Other DNA variants within this sample encode the same CDR3. The chain employs TRBV27 and TRBJ2-7; D is unclear. CDR1 MNHEY and CDR2 SMNVEV come from the germline V gene (reference sequence). CDR3 length: 13 amino acids. V lost 5 bases, J lost 1 base, and 9 bases lay in between. CDR3 sequence (DNA): TGTGCCAGCAGTCACGGGTCGTCCTACGAGCAGTACTTC. Amino acids: CASSHGSSYEQYF.